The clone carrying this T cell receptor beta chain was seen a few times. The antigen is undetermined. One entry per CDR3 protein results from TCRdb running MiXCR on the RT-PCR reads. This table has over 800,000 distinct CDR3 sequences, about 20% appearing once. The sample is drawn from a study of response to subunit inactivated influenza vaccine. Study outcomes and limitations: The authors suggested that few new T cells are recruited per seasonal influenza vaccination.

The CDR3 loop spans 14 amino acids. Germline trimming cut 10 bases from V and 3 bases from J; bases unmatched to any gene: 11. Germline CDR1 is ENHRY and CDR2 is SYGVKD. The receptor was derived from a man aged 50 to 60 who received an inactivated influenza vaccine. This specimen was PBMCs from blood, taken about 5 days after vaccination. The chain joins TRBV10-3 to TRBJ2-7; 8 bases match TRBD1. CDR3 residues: CATVGTGLDYEQYF. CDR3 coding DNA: TGTGCCACTGTTGGGACAGGCCTCGACTACGAGCAGTACTTC.